Listed here are 18 T cell receptor beta chains from one sample, sequenced in a study of Graves' ophthalmopathy and Graves' hyperthyroidism. TCR beta CDR3 regions were amplified from RNA transcripts. HTBI-primed first-round RT-PCR preceded second-round multiplex PCR. From the multiplex PCR reads, TCRdb called clonotypes with MiXCR, one entry per CDR3 protein. The data show hundreds of thousands of distinct CDR3 sequences, around an eighth seen once. Sequenced input: blood. These TCRs come from a woman aged 30 to 39 with Graves' ophthalmopathy.

This clonotype occurred many times. The chain is built from TRBV5-5 and TRBJ2-7; D remains unclear. V lost 4 bases and J 0 bases, leaving 8 bases between the germline ends. The CDR3 is 13 amino acids. Germline CDR1 SGHKS, CDR2 YYEKEE (reference sequence). CDR3 sequence (DNA): TGTGCCAGCAGCCTGTTCGGCTCCTACGAGCAGTACTTC. Translating it yields CASSLFGSYEQYF.

This clonotype was counted many times. As the CDR3 is not closed by the conserved phenylalanine or tryptophan, this likely results from a read error. This chain connects TRBV12-3 or TRBV12-4 to TRBJ2-2; 8 nucleotides align to TRBD1. This CDR3 contains 16 residues. Trimming took 7 bases from V and 3 from J; bases not matched to a gene: 10. CDR3 residues: CASTVLRGLDTGELFS. CDR3 in DNA: TGTGCCAGCACCGTACTCAGGGGGCTCGACACCGGGGAGCTGTTTTCT.

This clonotype was detected a few times. V gene TRBV30 combines with J gene TRBJ1-5, with a tentative D call TRBD1 (5 bases). The V end lost 3 bases, the J end lost 0 bases, and 21 bases lay between the germline ends. Germline values: CDR1 GTSNPN, CDR2 SVGIG (reference sequence). This CDR3 comprises 18 residues. CDR3 amino acids: CAWRARDRLFYSNQPQHF. In DNA form, the CDR3 reads TGTGCCTGGAGAGCCCGGGACCGACTGTTCTATAGCAATCAGCCCCAGCATTTT.

The chain links TRBV7-2 to TRBJ2-1; 10 nucleotides match TRBD1. The CDR3 consists of 16 residues. CDR1 is SGHTA, CDR2 FQGNSA, per germline. The trim removed 3 bases at V and 7 bases at J, leaving 9 bases unmatched. The CDR3 here is CASSLLGQGTRNEQFF. CDR3 nucleotides: TGTGCCAGCAGCTTGCTGGGACAGGGGACAAGGAATGAGCAGTTCTTC. The full variable domain, its missing parts supplied by reference TRBV7-2 and TRBJ2-1, is GAGVSQSPSNKVTEKGKDVELRCDPISGHTALYWYRQSLGQGLEFLIYFQGNSAPDKSGLPSDRFSAERTGGSVSTLTIQRTQQEDSAVYLCASSLLGQGTRNEQFFGPGTRLTVL.

This clonotype has just a few counts. The conserved phenylalanine or tryptophan is not found at the CDR3 terminus, so this likely reflects a read error. The DNA of the CDR3 is TGTGCCAGCACCTTCCGGCGGGCGGGTCAGCCCCAGCATTAT. This encodes CASTFRRAGQPQHY. The chain employs TRBV6-2 or TRBV6-3 and TRBJ1-5; D is uncertain. The CDR3 totals 14 residues. Germline CDR1 and CDR2: MNHEY and SVGEGT. Trimming cost V 7 bases and J 6 bases, with 16 bases left between them.

This clonotype was seen many times. V gene TRBV3-1 combines with J gene TRBJ1-1, with unresolved D. Per the germline V gene, CDR1 is LGHDT and CDR2 is YNNKEL (reference sequence). The CDR3 consists of 16 residues. Deletions cut 0 bases from V and 6 bases from J, with 17 bases between. The CDR3 region has the DNA TGTGCCAGCAGCCAAGAAGGAGGAGGGTTGGGCGCTGAAGCTTTCTTT. Translated, it gives CASSQEGGGLGAEAFF.

This clonotype appeared many times. The chain links TRBV20-1 to TRBJ1-6; D ambiguous. CDR3 length: 13 residues. Trimming cost V 2 bases and J 6 bases, with 8 bases left between them. CDR1 is DFQATT and CDR2 is SNEGSKA in the germline V gene (reference sequence). The CDR3 region has the DNA TGCAGTGCTAGATGGGAGAGTAATTCACCCCTCCACTTT. Its translation: CSARWESNSPLHF.

This clonotype has ten or more counts. The CDR3 sequence is CASSPELSQPQHF. The CDR3 DNA follows: TGTGCCAGCAGCCCCGAGTTGAGCCAGCCCCAGCATTTT. The chain is built from TRBV7-2 and TRBJ1-5; no definite D call. Per the germline V gene, CDR1 is SGHTA and CDR2 is FQGNSA. The CDR3 is 13 amino acids. The ends were cut back, 5 bases at V and 7 bases at J, with 12 bases in the middle.

This clonotype was seen ten or more times. V usage is TRBV6-1 and J usage is TRBJ1-5, with D perhaps matching TRBD1 (6 bases). This CDR3 is built from 16 residues. Per germline, CDR1 MNHNS and CDR2 SASEGT. V lost 2 bases to trimming and J lost 6 bases, with 17 bases between them. In DNA form, the CDR3 reads TGTGCCAGCAGTGAATTGAGGGGGGGCGAGGGTCAGCCCCAGCATTTT. It codes for CASSELRGGEGQPQHF.

This clonotype was detected a few times. V and J are TRBV7-3 and TRBJ2-2; D unclear. The V gene's germline CDR1 is SGHTA and CDR2 FQGTGA. This CDR3 has 14 amino acids. V lost 0 bases to trimming and J lost 6 bases, with 8 bases between them. CDR3 coding DNA: TGTGCCAGCAGCTTAACGGGTCCCCCCGGGGAGCTGTTTTTT. Protein sequence: CASSLTGPPGELFF.

Many counts were recorded for this clonotype. The chain couples TRBV11-2 to TRBJ1-3, with a weak D call TRBD1 (5 bases). The CDR3 contains 19 residues. V was shortened by 6 bases and J by 0 bases, with 24 bases between the two germline ends. CDR1 is SGHAT and CDR2 is FQNNGV in the germline V gene. Written as DNA, the CDR3 is TGTGCCAGCAGTGCGGGGTGGGACCATACCCTTGACTCTGGAAACACCATATATTTT. Protein product: CASSAGWDHTLDSGNTIYF.

This clonotype was found many times. This sequence joins TRBV28 and TRBJ2-4; D may be TRBD2 (7 bases). There are 14 residues in the CDR3. Trimming shortened V by 7 bases and J by 6 bases, and 16 bases separated the two germline ends. Germline CDR1 reads MDHEN; CDR2 reads SYDVKM. In DNA, the CDR3 is TGTGCCAGCACCCTAGGGGGGGACATAAACATTCAGTACTTC. Translation gives CASTLGGDINIQYF.

The V call is TRBV6-1, the J call TRBJ1-1; TRBD1 might be the D (6 bases). This CDR3 comprises 14 residues. The V end was cut by 6 bases, the J end by 1 base, with 12 bases between. The germline V gene encodes CDR1 MNHNS and CDR2 SASEGT. The CDR3 is CASRDRQANTEAFF. DNA of the CDR3: TGTGCCAGCAGAGACCGACAGGCGAACACTGAAGCTTTCTTT.

This clonotype has a count of ten or more. The rearrangement joins TRBV2 to TRBJ2-7, with D possibly TRBD2 on 5 matching bases. V was pared by 2 bases and J by 7 bases, with 12 bases between. CDR1 is SNHLY and CDR2 is FYNNEI in the germline V gene. The CDR3 has 13 residues. The CDR3, as DNA: TGTGCCAGCAGTGAATTCGCTAGCCCGGAGCAGTACTTC. Translated: CASSEFASPEQYF.

A few counts support this clonotype. The rearrangement links TRBV12-3 or TRBV12-4 to TRBJ2-7; 11 bases are a match to TRBD2. The CDR3 sequence is 16 residues long. Trimming took 5 bases from V and 0 from J; bases not matched to a gene: 6. The CDR3 nucleotides are TGTGCCAGCAGTGGCCACGGGACTAGCGGCTCCTACGAGCAGTACTTC. Protein sequence: CASSGHGTSGSYEQYF.

The genes are TRBV5-1 and TRBJ2-5, with D possibly being TRBD1 (6 bases). The germline V gene encodes CDR1 SGHRS and CDR2 YFSETQ. The V and J ends lost 2 bases and 2 bases respectively, with 13 bases between them. This CDR3 comprises 15 residues. Written as DNA, the CDR3 is TGCGCCAGCAGCTTCCAGGGGAATTTGCAAGAGACCCAGTACTTC. Its translation: CASSFQGNLQETQYF.

Regarding this clonotype: One junction end disagrees with the germline gene, perhaps due to a read error. The chain links TRBV6-1 to TRBJ1-1, with D unresolved. The CDR3 has 13 residues. Germline V gives CDR1 MNHNS, CDR2 SASEGT. Here the CDR3 reads CASTLVAGPDAFF. DNA of the CDR3: TGTGCCAGCACCTTAGTAGCAGGCCCTGATGCTTTCTTT.

The chain combines TRBV6-1 with TRBJ1-1; D might be TRBD1 (5 bases). Germline lookup yields CDR1 MNHNS and CDR2 SASEGT. V was shortened by 6 bases and J by 11 bases, with 19 bases between the two germline ends. The CDR3 consists of 13 residues. DNA for the CDR3: TGTGCCAGCAGCCCAGTGGGGCGGGACGGGGCTTTCTTT. The encoded protein is CASSPVGRDGAFF.